These 16 T cell receptor beta chains share one sample of origin, sequenced in a study of cytomegalovirus exposure and HLA in healthy donors. The PCR contained 60 Vbeta and 13 Jbeta primers. Data came from immunoSEQ multiplex PCR; TCRdb stores just in-frame clones and leaves some out. The sample lists 50,000 to 70,000 clones; 83% were seen once. Sequenced input: PBMCs. All receptors derive from a human donor in good health.

This chain joins TRBV15 and TRBJ1-5, with 7 positions matching TRBD1. Germline V CDR1 and CDR2: LNHNV, YYDKDF (reference sequence). This CDR3 spans 15 amino acids. V trimming: 1 base; J trimming: 3 bases; junction bases outside the gene matches: 3. CDR3 sequence reads: CATSRGTGDNQPQHF. The CDR3 DNA reads as TGTGCCACCAGCAGAGGGACAGGCGACAATCAGCCCCAGCATTTT.

This clone appeared once. The rearrangement joins TRBV18 to TRBJ1-1; D may be TRBD1 (6 bases). The V end lost 3 bases, the J end lost 2 bases, and 16 bases lay between the germline ends. The CDR3 extends over 16 amino acids. In germline, CDR1 is KGHSH, CDR2 LQKENI. In DNA, the CDR3 is TGTGCCAGCTCACCGATTATCGGACAGCAAAACACTGAAGCTTTCTTT. Residues: CASSPIIGQQNTEAFF. Based on the CDR3 plus reference TRBV18 and TRBJ1-1, the full variable domain is NAGVMQNPRHLVRRRGQEARLRCSPMKGHSHVYWYRQLPEEGLKFMVYLQKENIIDESGMPKERFSAEFPKEGPSILRIQQVVRGDSAAYFCASSPIIGQQNTEAFFGQGTRLTVV.

The chain joins TRBV2 to TRBJ2-5; 9 bases fit TRBD1. J gave up 6 bases and V 3 bases, and 8 bases lay outside the gene matches. Germline assignment: CDR1 SNHLY and CDR2 FYNNEI. CDR3 size: 15 residues. CDR3 sequence: CASSELTGGGKTQYF. CDR3 in DNA: TGTGCCAGCAGTGAGCTGACAGGGGGTGGAAAGACCCAGTACTTC.

V usage is TRBV30 and J usage is TRBJ1-2, with 7 bases identical to TRBD1. Germline V gives CDR1 GTSNPN, CDR2 SVGIG (reference sequence). This CDR3 is built from 12 residues. Trimming cost V 4 bases and J 4 bases; bases outside gene matches: 3. The CDR3 here is CAWKGDSYGYTF. CDR3 bases: TGTGCCTGGAAAGGGGACAGCTATGGCTACACCTTC.

This clone was seen once. J is TRBJ2-1 and V is TRBV7-2; the match to TRBD2 covers 12 bases. In germline, CDR1 is SGHTA, CDR2 FQGNSA. The ends lost 4 bases at V and 6 bases at J; junction bases unmatched: 7. CDR3 length: 16 residues. The CDR3 spells CASSSLAGGPGNEQFF. DNA for the CDR3: TGTGCCAGCAGCTCTCTAGCGGGAGGGCCCGGCAATGAGCAGTTCTTC. The whole variable domain, filled in from reference TRBV7-2 and TRBJ2-1, reads GAGVSQSPSNKVTEKGKDVELRCDPISGHTALYWYRQSLGQGLEFLIYFQGNSAPDKSGLPSDRFSAERTGGSVSTLTIQRTQQEDSAVYLCASSSLAGGPGNEQFFGPGTRLTVL.

The chain recombines TRBV6-5 with TRBJ2-5; D gene unclear. Per germline, CDR1 MNHEY and CDR2 SVGAGI. V was shortened by 2 bases and J by 2 bases, with 12 bases between the two germline ends. The CDR3 runs to 15 residues. CDR3 DNA sequence: TGTGCCAGCAGTTACAAGCCCTACCTACAAGAGACCCAGTACTTC. Amino acid sequence: CASSYKPYLQETQYF.

The gene calls are TRBV10-3 and TRBJ1-1; TRBD1 matches at 7 bases. V shed 8 bases and J 6 bases; nucleotides not matched to a gene: 15. The CDR3 totals 15 residues. Per the germline V gene, CDR1 is ENHRY and CDR2 is SYGVKD. CDR3 in DNA: TGTGCCATCCAGGAGGGGGCCTTGAGGGGTGCTGAAGCTTTCTTT. Protein: CAIQEGALRGAEAFF.

The genes are TRBV5-3 and TRBJ1-1; TRBD1 matches 9 bases. TRBV5-3 is designated an ORF whose function remains uncertain. The V gene end was trimmed by 4 bases and the J gene end by 6 bases; junction bases not matched to a gene: 13. This CDR3 region has 16 residues. The CDR3 DNA is TGTGCCAGAAGCCAAGGGACAGGGCCCGAGGGCGCTGAAGCTTTCTTT. Encoded protein: CARSQGTGPEGAEAFF.

The V and J genes are TRBV27 and TRBJ1-6; 8 bases are a match to TRBD1. This CDR3 spans 17 amino acids. J was trimmed by 7 bases and V by 5 bases; bases with no gene match: 13. Germline values: CDR1 MNHEY, CDR2 SMNVEV (reference sequence). CDR3 sequence reads: CASSDRWTGLPNSPLHF. The CDR3 region has the DNA TGTGCCAGCAGTGATCGTTGGACAGGGTTGCCCAATTCACCCCTCCACTTT.

This clone has a handful of counts. The rearrangement uses TRBV6-5 and TRBJ1-1; D gene ambiguous. Trimming removed 6 bases at V and 0 bases at J, with 14 bases between. The germline V gene has CDR1 MNHEY and CDR2 SVGAGI. The CDR3 covers 15 residues. The CDR3 loop reads CASRWRRDMNTEAFF. The DNA of the CDR3 is TGTGCCAGCAGGTGGAGGAGAGACATGAACACTGAAGCTTTCTTT.

The chain links TRBV30 to TRBJ1-5; 9 nucleotides align to TRBD1. The CDR3 spans 16 residues. Trimming removed 2 bases from V and 7 bases from J; junction bases left unmatched: 12. Germline V gene lookup returns CDR1 GTSNPN and CDR2 SVGIG (reference sequence). The CDR3, as DNA: TGTGCCTGGAGTCCCGGACAGGGGTTGGTGGAGCAGCCCCAGCATTTT. Its translation is CAWSPGQGLVEQPQHF.

V gene TRBV5-1 combines with J gene TRBJ2-7; 7 nucleotides agree with TRBD2. The CDR3 sequence is 15 residues long. Germline V lookup: CDR1 SGHRS, CDR2 YFSETQ. Unmatched junction bases numbered 10, after V lost 5 bases and J lost 2 bases. CDR3 sequence (DNA): TGCGCCAGCAGGGGGGGTAGCGGGTCTACCTACGAGCAGTACTTC. It codes for CASRGGSGSTYEQYF.

This rearrangement joins TRBV6-1 to TRBJ1-2; perhaps TRBD1 as D (6 bases). This CDR3 contains 13 residues. V was shortened by 6 bases and J by 4 bases, with 12 bases between the two germline ends. CDR1 is MNHNS and CDR2 is SASEGT in the germline V gene. CDR3 amino acids: CASRVGQSYGYTF. As DNA, the CDR3 is TGTGCCAGCAGGGTTGGACAGTCCTATGGCTACACCTTC.

V usage is TRBV18 and J usage is TRBJ2-5; D gene uncertain. The last part of the DNA fits TRBJ2-7 better; the J call may be wrong. Germline lookup yields CDR1 KGHSH and CDR2 LQKENI. The CDR3 contains 13 residues. CDR3 in amino acids: CASSPPLNYEQYF. Written as DNA, the CDR3 is TGTGCCAGCTCACCACCACTGAACTACGAGCAGTACTTC.

The chain combines TRBV27 with TRBJ1-2; 8 bases are a match to TRBD1. This CDR3 has 14 residues. The V gene's germline CDR1 is MNHEY and CDR2 SMNVEV (reference sequence). V dropped 5 bases and J dropped 8; count of bases not matched to a gene: 10. For the CDR3, the DNA is TGTGCCAGCAGTCCGGACAGGGCTAGGTTCGGCTACACCTTC. This codes for CASSPDRARFGYTF.

The V call is TRBV6-5, the J call TRBJ2-7; 10 nucleotides agree with TRBD1. This CDR3 spans 14 amino acids. Germline V gives CDR1 MNHEY, CDR2 SVGAGI. The J segment lost 3 bases and the V segment lost 6 bases, leaving 5 bases of the junction unmatched. The CDR3 region is CASSRDRGLYEQYF. CDR3 sequence (DNA): TGTGCCAGCAGCCGGGACAGGGGTCTCTACGAGCAGTACTTC.